This record looks at one TCR beta chain sequence and its context. This entry is derived from a study of technical replicates of blood from a handful of donors. Generated by immunoSEQ multiplex PCR, the TCRdb table keeps only in-frame clones and is missing some. The table shows tens of thousands of clones, with around nine tenths occurring only once. The ends were cut back, 2 bases at V and 1 base at J, with 15 bases in the middle. The CDR3 is made up of 16 amino acids. Germline-derived CDR1 and CDR2 are SGHDT and YYEEEE. The gene calls are TRBV5-6 and TRBJ1-2; unclear D gene. The origin of this receptor is a human donor in good health. The sample consisted of T cells isolated from PBMCs. DNA for the CDR3: TGTGCCAGCAGCTTTCGGTATTCCACCTATAACTATGGCTACACCTTC. This encodes CASSFRYSTYNYGYTF. Filled out from reference TRBV5-6 and TRBJ1-2, the complete variable domain reads DAGVTQSPTHLIKTRGQQVTLRCSPKSGHDTVSWYQQALGQGPQFIFQYYEEEERQRGNFPDRFSGHQFPNYSSELNVNALLLGDSALYLCASSFRYSTYNYGYTFGSGTRLTVV.